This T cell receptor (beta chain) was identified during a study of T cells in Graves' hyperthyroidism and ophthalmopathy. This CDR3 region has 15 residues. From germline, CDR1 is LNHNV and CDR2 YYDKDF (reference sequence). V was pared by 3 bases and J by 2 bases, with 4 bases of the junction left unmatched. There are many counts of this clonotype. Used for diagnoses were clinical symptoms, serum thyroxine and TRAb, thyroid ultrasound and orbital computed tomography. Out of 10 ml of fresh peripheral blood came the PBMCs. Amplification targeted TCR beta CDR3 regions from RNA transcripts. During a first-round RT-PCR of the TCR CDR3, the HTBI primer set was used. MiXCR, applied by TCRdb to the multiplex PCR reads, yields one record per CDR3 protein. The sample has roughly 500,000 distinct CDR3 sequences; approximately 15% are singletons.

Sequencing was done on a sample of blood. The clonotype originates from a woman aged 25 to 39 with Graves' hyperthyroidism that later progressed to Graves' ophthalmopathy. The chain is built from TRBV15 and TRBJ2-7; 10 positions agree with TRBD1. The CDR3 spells CATSSLGTGAYEQYF. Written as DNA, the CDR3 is TGTGCCACCAGCAGCCTCGGGACAGGGGCCTACGAGCAGTACTTC.